This T cell receptor (beta chain) stems from a study of blood T cell repertoires in COVID-19. In the study overall: The United States, Italy and Spain provided the acute and convalescent COVID-19 samples. T cells, B-cell-depleted T cells, or PBMCs supplied cDNA or gDNA.

Some clones are missing from TCRdb's copy, which holds only in-frame ones; the method was immunoSEQ multiplex PCR. The sample consists of some 180,000 clones, 65% to 85% of them appearing once. CDR3 size: 11 residues. Between the trimmed V and J ends, which lost 6 bases and 2 bases, there was a span of 4 bases. The Seattle patients, enrolled during active infection, were followed longitudinally. The source material was peripheral blood. The clonotype comes from a woman between 40 and 55 years old with COVID-19, enrolled during active disease. The genes are TRBV12-3 or TRBV12-4 and TRBJ1-2; D unresolved. CDR3 residues: CASRLNYGYTF. CDR3 DNA sequence: TGTGCCAGCAGACTCAACTATGGCTACACCTTC.